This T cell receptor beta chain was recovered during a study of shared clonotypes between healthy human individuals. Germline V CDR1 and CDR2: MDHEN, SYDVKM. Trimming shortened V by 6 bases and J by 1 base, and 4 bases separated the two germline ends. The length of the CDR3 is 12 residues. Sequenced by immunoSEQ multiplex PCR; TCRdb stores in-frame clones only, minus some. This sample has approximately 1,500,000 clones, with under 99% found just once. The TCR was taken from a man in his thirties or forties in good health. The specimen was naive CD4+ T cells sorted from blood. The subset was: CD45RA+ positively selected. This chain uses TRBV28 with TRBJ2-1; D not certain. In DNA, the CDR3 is TGTGCCAGCAGCATGTCCTACAATGAGCAGTTCTTC. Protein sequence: CASSMSYNEQFF.